Below are 2 T cell receptor beta chains sequenced from a single sample in a study of OX40 agonist ivuxolimab in advanced cancers. Libraries were prepared by immunoSEQ multiplex PCR; TCRdb keeps only in-frame clonotypes and omits some of them. Of some 89,000 clones detected, 84% appear once; the ten largest clones hold 1.5% to 2%. This material consisted of CD4+ or CD8+ T cells sorted from blood, taken in a trial of the OX40 agonist ivuxolimab. The receptors here all came from an adult with an advanced solid tumor such as melanoma, head and neck, liver or kidney cancer.

This clone was observed a few times. The CDR3 nucleotides read TGTGCCAGCTCACCCTCGGACAGGGGGCATGGCTACACCTTC. Protein: CASSPSDRGHGYTF. The chain is built from TRBV18 and TRBJ1-2; 11 nucleotides match TRBD1. The CDR3 is 14 amino acids. The ends lost 3 bases at V and 6 bases at J; junction bases unmatched: 3. The V gene's germline CDR1 is KGHSH and CDR2 LQKENI.

The rearrangement uses TRBV19 and TRBJ2-7; possible D gene TRBD1, 6 bases. Looked up from germline, CDR1 is LNHDA and CDR2 is SQIVND (reference sequence). V shed 5 bases and J shed 6 bases, with 14 bases lying between them. This CDR3 comprises 13 residues. The CDR3 here is CASSSGDFGEQYF. CDR3 in DNA: TGTGCCAGTAGTTCAGGGGATTTTGGCGAGCAGTACTTC.